The 16 T cell receptor beta chains below come from one sample, sequenced in a study of Graves' ophthalmopathy and Graves' hyperthyroidism. RNA transcripts were the source from which TCR beta CDR3 regions were amplified. RT-PCR with HTBI primers came first, then second-round multiplex PCR. In TCRdb, the multiplex PCR reads were re-called with MiXCR into one record per CDR3 protein. This sample has around 1,000,000 distinct CDR3 sequences, with roughly 35% found just once. Sample: peripheral blood or thyroid tissue (not recorded which). These receptors were taken from an adult man with Graves' hyperthyroidism.

In its sample, this clonotype was seen once. This CDR3 is missing its conserved last phenylalanine or tryptophan, likely due to a read error. The DNA is left out, because the CDR3 cannot be placed on it with certainty; the CDR3 is given as TCRdb lists it. The chain uses TRBV19 and TRBJ2-6. The CDR3 has 16 residues if both end residues are counted. Germline lookup yields CDR1 LNHDA and CDR2 SQIVND (reference sequence). CDR3 in amino acids: CASSIADGSGANVLVL.

This clonotype was detected ten times or more. V is TRBV7-2 and J is TRBJ2-2, with D possibly being TRBD1 or TRBD2 (6 bases each). Trimming stripped 2 bases from V and 9 bases from J, with 19 bases between. The V gene's germline CDR1 is SGHTA and CDR2 FQGNSA. The CDR3 is made up of 16 amino acids. DNA for the CDR3: TGTGCCAGCAGCTTAACTTACGGGGGACACCGCCGGGAGCTGTTTTTT. Its translation: CASSLTYGGHRRELFF.

This clonotype was seen more than once but under ten times. The chain employs TRBV10-3 and TRBJ2-5; 8 nucleotides agree with TRBD2. Germline values: CDR1 ENHRY, CDR2 SYGVKD. The CDR3 is 15 residues long. The trim removed 4 bases at V and 5 bases at J, leaving 9 bases unmatched. CDR3 sequence: CAISGSGNLPETQYF. The CDR3 region has the DNA TGTGCCATCAGTGGTAGCGGGAACCTCCCGGAGACCCAGTACTTC.

This chain connects TRBV25-1 to TRBJ1-2; no clear D gene. Trimming took off 1 base at V and 6 bases at J, with 12 bases between the two ends. The CDR3 runs to 14 residues. The germline V gene encodes CDR1 MGHDK and CDR2 SYGVNS. In nucleotides, the CDR3 is TGTGCCAGCAGTGAATCTCGGCCAGGTGATGGCTACACCTTC. Its translation is CASSESRPGDGYTF.

This clonotype has ten or more counts. CDR3 sequence reads: CSARTGASNGYTF. CDR3 sequence (DNA): TGCAGTGCGCGGACAGGGGCTTCCAATGGCTACACCTTC. The chain recombines TRBV20-1 with TRBJ1-2, with 9 positions matching TRBD1. The CDR3 contains 13 residues. Germline V gene lookup returns CDR1 DFQATT and CDR2 SNEGSKA (reference sequence). The V segment lost 6 bases and the J segment 6 bases; nucleotides outside the gene matches: 8.

The table lists this clonotype with a few counts. The V gene is TRBV10-3, the J gene TRBJ1-4, with 10 bases lining up with TRBD1. Trimming cost V 5 bases and J 5 bases; bases outside gene matches: 2. In germline, CDR1 is ENHRY, CDR2 SYGVKD. There are 14 residues in the CDR3. The CDR3 nucleotides are TGTGCCATCAGTTCGGGACAGGGGAATGAAAAACTGTTTTTT. Protein: CAISSGQGNEKLFF.

This clonotype was counted at least ten times. The chain is built from TRBV29-1 and TRBJ2-2; D ambiguous. The V end was cut by 3 bases, the J end by 1 base, with 6 bases between. CDR1 is SQVTM, CDR2 ANQGSEA, per germline. This CDR3 is 13 amino acids long. CDR3 DNA sequence: TGCAGCGTTGAGTCCAAGAACACCGGGGAGCTGTTTTTT. Its translation is CSVESKNTGELFF.

The V gene is TRBV10-2, the J gene TRBJ1-2; D possibly corresponds to TRBD1 (6 bases). The CDR3 consists of 11 residues. Trimming removed 10 bases at V and 7 bases at J, with 13 bases between. Germline loops: CDR1 WSHSY, CDR2 SAAADI. CDR3 residues: CATTGNAGYTF. The CDR3 DNA is TGCGCCACCACAGGGAACGCTGGCTACACCTTC.

This rearrangement joins TRBV4-3 to TRBJ1-2; the D is unclear. The CDR3 is made up of 14 amino acids. V was trimmed by 0 bases and J by 11 bases, leaving 16 bases between them. Germline CDR1 LGHNA, CDR2 YSLEER. The CDR3 reads CASSQDLPSSGYTF. The CDR3 bases are TGCGCCAGCAGCCAAGATCTTCCGTCTTCTGGGTACACCTTC.

This clonotype was detected ten times or more. The chain recombines TRBV5-1 with TRBJ2-6, with TRBD1 as a possible D gene (6 bases). CDR3 length equals 16 residues. The germline V and J ends were trimmed by 0 bases and 4 bases, with 11 bases remaining between them. Germline CDR1 SGHRS, CDR2 YFSETQ. CDR3 in amino acids: CASSLAQGQGANVLTF. The DNA of the CDR3 is TGCGCCAGCAGCTTGGCCCAGGGGCAGGGGGCCAACGTCCTGACTTTC. The variable domain in full, completed from reference TRBV5-1 and TRBJ2-6, reads KAGVTQTPRYLIKTRGQQVTLSCSPISGHRSVSWYQQTPGQGLQFLFEYFSETQRNKGNFPGRFSGRQFSNSRSEMNVSTLELGDSALYLCASSLAQGQGANVLTFGAGSRLTVL.

This clonotype was found a few times. The rearrangement uses TRBV5-1 and TRBJ2-7; 10 bases match TRBD1. The CDR3 has 16 amino acids. Losses at the gene ends were 2 bases for V and 4 bases for J; bases not matched to a gene: 9. Germline CDR1 and CDR2: SGHRS and YFSETQ. The CDR3 protein is CASSFSSGQGLYEQYF. As DNA, the CDR3 is TGCGCCAGCAGCTTTAGTTCGGGACAGGGGTTATACGAGCAGTACTTC.

V usage is TRBV7-3 and J usage is TRBJ2-5; TRBD2 matches 9 bases. The CDR3 runs 15 residues. The germline V gene encodes CDR1 SGHTA and CDR2 FQGTGA. Germline trimming cut 2 bases from V and 2 bases from J; bases unmatched to any gene: 3. CDR3 DNA: TGTGCCAGCAGCTTATGGCTAGCGGGACAAGAGACCCAGTACTTC. This gives the protein CASSLWLAGQETQYF.

The chain combines TRBV6-5 with TRBJ2-7, with 9 bases aligning to TRBD1. V shed 6 bases and J 7 bases; nucleotides not matched to a gene: 13. The CDR3 totals 15 residues. CDR1 is MNHEY, CDR2 SVGAGI, per germline. The DNA of the CDR3 is TGTGCCAGCAGCCCATCATGGACAGGGGTTGGGGAGCAGTACTTC. This codes for CASSPSWTGVGEQYF.

This chain links TRBV6-6 with TRBJ2-7, with D hard to call. The CDR3 has 12 residues. CDR1 and CDR2 from the germline V gene are MNHNY and SVGAGI (reference sequence). Trimming took off 5 bases at V and 4 bases at J, with 9 bases between the two ends. The DNA of the CDR3 is TGTGCCAGCAGTGTACCTTCTTACGAGCAGTACTTC. Translated, it gives CASSVPSYEQYF.

This clonotype has a handful of counts. V and J are TRBV5-1 and TRBJ2-5, with D possibly TRBD1 on 5 matching bases. The V and J ends lost 2 bases and 14 bases respectively, with 10 bases between them. The CDR3 is 10 residues long. Germline loops: CDR1 SGHRS, CDR2 YFSETQ. CDR3 coding DNA: TGCGCCAGCAGCTTTATAGACAGATACTTC. Its protein product is CASSFIDRYF.

V is TRBV5-1 and J is TRBJ1-2, with unresolved D. V was pared by 1 base and J by 2 bases, with 6 bases between. Germline lookup yields CDR1 SGHRS and CDR2 YFSETQ. This CDR3 region has 13 residues. The CDR3 reads CASSLPENYGYTF. The CDR3 DNA reads as TGCGCCAGCAGCTTGCCCGAAAACTATGGCTACACCTTC.